Listed here is a single TCR beta chain. The data are from a study of technical replicates of blood from a handful of donors. The data were produced by immunoSEQ multiplex PCR, yet TCRdb's version contains in-frame clones alone and is incomplete. This sample has 55,000 to 75,000 clones, with roughly 94% found just once. Input material: T cells isolated from PBMCs. This TCR was sampled from a human donor in good health.

CDR3: CASSVAGVIGEKLFF. CDR3 coding DNA: TGTGCCAGCAGCGTAGCGGGGGTGATAGGAGAAAAACTGTTTTTT. This chain connects TRBV9 to TRBJ1-4, with D possibly matching TRBD1 (5 bases). CDR1 and CDR2 (germline): SGDLS, YYNGEE. The CDR3 extends over 15 amino acids. V lost 0 bases and J 8 bases, leaving 14 bases between the germline ends.